A selection of T cell receptor beta chains follows, all from one sample in a study of technical replicates of blood from a handful of donors. Here immunoSEQ multiplex PCR was the method, and the copy in TCRdb shows in-frame clones only, minus some. The sample includes some 78,000 clones, 90% to 95% of them seen just once. The source material was T cells isolated from PBMCs. The receptors were sampled from a human donor in good health. Each CDR3 is given without its conserved first and last residue. Fields, in order: CDR3 protein, J gene, clone size, V gene. Rows may omit the clone size; those that give it use once, few, many or a size class.

AISDAGRGHEQF | TRBJ2-1 | once | TRBV10-3
ASTAGAYNEQF | TRBJ2-1 | once | TRBV25-1
ASSDHPLGQGDGYT | TRBJ1-2 | - | TRBV9
ASSLLTEETQY | TRBJ2-5 | - | TRBV5-1
AWRWGGKETQY | TRBJ2-5 | - | TRBV30
ASSLGLAGGSDTQY | TRBJ2-3 | - | TRBV4-2
ATNSGANVLT | TRBJ2-6 | - | TRBV19
ATSRDFGAVVPYEQY | TRBJ2-7 | - | TRBV15
ASSEGEDYEQY | TRBJ2-7 | - | TRBV2
ASSQDSGNEQF | TRBJ2-1 | many | TRBV4-1
ASSQDLKFRGTEAF | TRBJ1-1 | once | TRBV4-1
ASSHLAIFGNTIY | TRBJ1-3 | once | TRBV4-1
ASSFHRGFSYEQY | TRBJ2-7 | - | TRBV28
ASSRTGGSGNTIY | TRBJ1-3 | - | TRBV6-5
ASRRQGDNEAF | TRBJ1-1 | - | TRBV5-5
ASRSRTGEVGNIQY | TRBJ2-4 | - | TRBV19
ASSQHPGQGTELANYGYT | TRBJ1-2 | - | TRBV14